Each of the 8 T cell receptor beta chains below was sequenced from the same sample in a study of CD8 T cells in ankylosing spondylitis. Whole-study findings and limits: Typical of ankylosing spondylitis blood, it appeared, was a TCR beta motif of under 10 highly homologous variants.

The antigens for these receptors are not known. TCRdb re-called the 5' RACE reads through MiXCR, storing one row per CDR3 protein. The table has 350,000 to 550,000 distinct CDR3 sequences, 25% to 30% seen once. The sequenced material came from blood, either unsorted or a sorted T cell fraction (not recorded which). The receptors stem from a male donor with ankylosing spondylitis.

This rearrangement joins TRBV7-9 to TRBJ1-5; the match to TRBD1 covers 8 bases. Germline V lookup: CDR1 SEHNR, CDR2 FQNEAQ (reference sequence). Trimming at V came to 5 bases and at J to 3 bases, leaving 6 bases not matched to a gene. CDR3 size: 15 residues. CDR3 sequence (DNA): TGTGCCAGCAGCCCAGGGGGCGACTTCAATCAGCCCCAGCATTTT. It encodes CASSPGGDFNQPQHF.

CDR3: CASSTRGQGRDTQYF. In DNA form, the CDR3 reads TGTGCCAGCAGCACAAGGGGACAGGGGAGAGATACGCAGTATTTT. The V gene is TRBV11-2, the J gene TRBJ2-3, with 10 bases that match TRBD1. CDR1 and CDR2 from the germline V gene are SGHAT and FQNNGV. This CDR3 comprises 15 residues. J gave up 5 bases and V 5 bases, and 7 bases lay outside the gene matches. Together with reference TRBV11-2 and TRBJ2-3, the CDR3 gives the full variable domain: EAGVAQSPRYKIIEKRQSVAFWCNPISGHATLYWYQQILGQGPKLLIQFQNNGVVDDSQLPKDRFSAERLKGVDSTLKIQPAKLEDSAVYLCASSTRGQGRDTQYFGPGTRLTVL.

The genes are TRBV20-1 and TRBJ1-2; no reliable D call. The V gene lost 0 bases and the J gene lost 4 bases, with 6 bases spanning the gap. This CDR3 contains 12 residues. Germline-derived CDR1 and CDR2 are DFQATT and SNEGSKA (reference sequence). CDR3 protein: CSAREAVYGYTF. The CDR3 nucleotides are TGCAGTGCTAGAGAGGCGGTCTATGGCTACACCTTC.

This clonotype was picked up a small number of times. This chain connects TRBV12-3 or TRBV12-4 to TRBJ1-1; D ambiguous. V was pared by 6 bases and J by 3 bases, with 20 bases between. This CDR3 comprises 16 residues. The CDR3 sequence is CASRNVPYGVDTEAFF. CDR3 nucleotides: TGTGCCAGCAGAAATGTTCCTTATGGGGTAGACACTGAAGCTTTCTTT.

The chain joins TRBV14 to TRBJ2-1; 11 bases fit TRBD2. Germline-derived CDR1 and CDR2 are SGHDN and FVKESK. The J segment lost 5 bases and the V segment lost 2 bases, leaving 17 bases of the junction unmatched. The CDR3 is 20 residues long. CDR3 DNA sequence: TGTGCCAGCAGCCAAACCCTGGGACTAGCGGACAGATGGGTTGACAATGAGCAGTTCTTC. It translates to CASSQTLGLADRWVDNEQFF.

This clonotype was seen a few times. The V call is TRBV20-1, the J call TRBJ2-7, with 9 positions matching TRBD2. Germline CDR1 and CDR2: DFQATT and SNEGSKA (reference sequence). This CDR3 has 14 amino acids. V shed 5 bases and J 4 bases; nucleotides not matched to a gene: 9. In DNA form, the CDR3 reads TGCAGTGCTGTCCTGTCAGCGGGAGGATACGAGCAGTACTTC. It encodes CSAVLSAGGYEQYF.

The chain links TRBV15 to TRBJ2-3; 9 nucleotides match TRBD1. Trimming removed 3 bases from V and 3 bases from J; junction bases left unmatched: 13. The germline gives CDR1 LNHNV, CDR2 YYDKDF (reference sequence). The CDR3 consists of 18 residues. The CDR3 loop is CATSSSVLQDRGTDTQYF. The CDR3, as DNA: TGTGCCACCAGCAGTTCCGTCCTTCAGGACAGGGGTACAGATACGCAGTATTTT.

The V gene is TRBV10-3, the J gene TRBJ2-7; tentative D call: TRBD1 (5 bases). Germline V gene lookup returns CDR1 ENHRY and CDR2 SYGVKD. The length of the CDR3 is 12 residues. The germline V and J ends were trimmed by 0 bases and 10 bases, with 10 bases remaining between them. CDR3 in DNA: TGTGCCATCAGTGAGTCGGGGCAGACTCAGTACGTC. This gives the protein CAISESGQTQYV.